This record concerns one T cell receptor (beta chain) sequence. The data are from a study of T cells after yellow fever vaccination. There are 10 residues in the CDR3. Germline CDR1 SEHNR, CDR2 FQNEAQ (reference sequence). Trimming took 7 bases from V and 4 from J, leaving 4 bases between them. TCRdb analysed the 5' RACE reads with MiXCR anew, one entry per CDR3 protein. The sample carries about 580,000 distinct CDR3 sequences, 17% recorded once. This TCR derives from a man between 18 and 35 years old who received the YFV17D yellow fever vaccine. The source material was PBMCs, sampled less than 6 days after the first yellow fever vaccination. This sequence joins TRBV7-9 and TRBJ2-5; the D is unclear. CDR3 sequence reads: CASNPETQYF. DNA of the CDR3: TGTGCCAGCAATCCAGAGACCCAGTACTTC.